The 15 T cell receptor beta chains presented below share a single source sample, sequenced in a study of blood T cells in healthy people across ages. For the second PCR, which ran for 7 to 11 cycles, a sample-barcoded 5' primer and a J-beta primer mix were used. From the 5' RACE reads, TCRdb called clonotypes with MiXCR, one entry per CDR3 protein. The table has approximately 850,000 distinct CDR3 sequences, 58% seen once; the top ten hold 20% to 25%. Sequenced sample: blood. Receptors were obtained from a man aged 25 to 40 in good health.

This clonotype is a singleton in its sample. The V call is TRBV27, the J call TRBJ2-5; 12 bases map to TRBD2. The J call is uncertain, as TRBJ2-7 better fits the DNA end. Germline values: CDR1 MNHEY, CDR2 SMNVEV (reference sequence). The CDR3 runs 14 residues. In DNA, the CDR3 is TGTGCCAGCAGTCTAGCGGGAGGGCTCTCCGAGCAGTACTTC. This gives the protein CASSLAGGLSEQYF.

The chain recombines TRBV28 with TRBJ2-7, with TRBD2 as a possible D gene (6 bases). The CDR3 runs to 14 residues. Germline CDR1 and CDR2: MDHEN and SYDVKM. V was cut by 5 bases and J by 2 bases, with 13 bases left in between. CDR3 nucleotide sequence: TGTGCCAGCAGTAGCGGGCTCCACCCCTACGAGCAGTACTTC. It is translated as CASSSGLHPYEQYF.

This clonotype has just a few counts. The chain combines TRBV7-9 with TRBJ2-5; the D gene is possibly TRBD1 (6 bases). This CDR3 region has 13 residues. V was trimmed by 3 bases and J by 5 bases, leaving 10 bases between them. CDR1 and CDR2 (germline): SEHNR, FQNEAQ (reference sequence). The CDR3 is CASSFYREETQYF. As DNA, the CDR3 is TGTGCCAGCAGCTTTTACAGGGAGGAGACCCAGTACTTC.

The V call is TRBV7-2, the J call TRBJ1-3; D possibly corresponds to TRBD1 (6 bases). This CDR3 has 14 amino acids. Germline CDR1 is SGHTA and CDR2 is FQGNSA. V was pared by 7 bases and J by 0 bases, with 10 bases between. The CDR3 region is CASTQDSSGNTIYF. CDR3 nucleotides: TGTGCCAGCACTCAGGACAGCTCTGGAAACACCATATATTTT.

The rearrangement uses TRBV27 and TRBJ1-1, with D perhaps matching TRBD1 (5 bases). The germline V gene has CDR1 MNHEY and CDR2 SMNVEV (reference sequence). Between the trimmed V and J ends, which lost 5 bases and 11 bases, there was a span of 18 bases. The CDR3 extends over 13 amino acids. The CDR3 spells CASSALGGVRAFF. DNA for the CDR3: TGTGCCAGCAGTGCCCTGGGGGGGGTCCGGGCTTTCTTT.

This chain joins TRBV28 and TRBJ2-5; 10 nucleotides agree with TRBD1. This CDR3 has 18 amino acids. Germline CDR1 is MDHEN and CDR2 is SYDVKM. V gave up 4 bases and J gave up 2 bases; unmatched junction bases: 13. DNA for the CDR3: TGTGCCAGCAGTTCCCATCTGGACCGGGACAGGGGTCAAGAGACCCAGTACTTC. This encodes CASSSHLDRDRGQETQYF.

This clonotype occurred a few times. The chain is built from TRBV4-2 and TRBJ1-6; TRBD1 agrees at 7 bases. After removal of 0 bases from V and 5 bases from J, the junction contained 4 bases not matched to a gene. This CDR3 is 16 amino acids long. Per germline, CDR1 LGHNA and CDR2 YNFKEQ. The CDR3 reads CASSQEGTADNSPLHF. DNA for the CDR3: TGTGCCAGCAGCCAAGAAGGGACAGCCGATAATTCACCCCTCCACTTT.

The chain's CDR3 is CASSPISRSHEQYF. For the CDR3, the DNA is TGTGCCAGCAGCCCGATCTCTCGCAGCCACGAGCAGTACTTC. This sequence joins TRBV7-2 and TRBJ2-7; D gene ambiguous. Germline loops: CDR1 SGHTA, CDR2 FQGNSA. The CDR3 spans 14 residues. The V and J ends lost 5 bases and 5 bases respectively, with 16 bases between them.

Written as DNA, the CDR3 is TGTGCCAGCAGTTTAGGGGAAGTCTATGGCTACACCTTC. Protein sequence: CASSLGEVYGYTF. The chain employs TRBV12-3 or TRBV12-4 and TRBJ1-2, with D hard to call. This CDR3 has 13 residues. Between the trimmed V and J ends, which lost 1 base and 4 bases, there was a span of 7 bases.

The chain is built from TRBV27 and TRBJ2-7; a possible D gene is TRBD2 (5 bases). Germline CDR1 MNHEY, CDR2 SMNVEV (reference sequence). This CDR3 has 11 amino acids. V lost 4 bases and J 6 bases, leaving 7 bases between the germline ends. DNA of the CDR3: TGTGCCAGCAGTTATCGGGGCGAGCAGTACTTC. It yields the protein CASSYRGEQYF.

The V call is TRBV5-1, the J call TRBJ2-7, with 9 bases fitting TRBD1. The trim removed 3 bases at V and 2 bases at J, leaving 15 bases unmatched. CDR3 length: 18 residues. Looked up from germline, CDR1 is SGHRS and CDR2 is YFSETQ. CDR3 loop: CASSSRTYRDRVAYEQYF. The CDR3 DNA reads TGCGCCAGCAGCTCACGTACGTACCGGGACAGGGTAGCCTACGAGCAGTACTTC. The full variable domain, completed using reference TRBV5-1 and TRBJ2-7, is KAGVTQTPRYLIKTRGQQVTLSCSPISGHRSVSWYQQTPGQGLQFLFEYFSETQRNKGNFPGRFSGRQFSNSRSEMNVSTLELGDSALYLCASSSRTYRDRVAYEQYFGPGTRLTVT.

This clonotype occurred a few times. The DNA of the CDR3 is TGTGCCAGCAGCTTGGCAGATGGCTACACCTTC. Its translation is CASSLADGYTF. J is TRBJ1-2 and V is TRBV5-6; D not resolved. Deletions cut 0 bases from V and 6 bases from J, with 3 bases between. Germline values: CDR1 SGHDT, CDR2 YYEEEE. The CDR3 totals 11 residues. The full variable domain, with the rest looked up from reference TRBV5-6 and TRBJ1-2, is DAGVTQSPTHLIKTRGQQVTLRCSPKSGHDTVSWYQQALGQGPQFIFQYYEEEERQRGNFPDRFSGHQFPNYSSELNVNALLLGDSALYLCASSLADGYTFGSGTRLTVV.

The V and J genes are TRBV3-1 and TRBJ1-6; 8 bases agree with TRBD1. CDR1 LGHDT and CDR2 YNNKEL come from the germline V gene (reference sequence). CDR3 length: 13 residues. Trimming removed 10 bases from V and 7 bases from J; junction bases left unmatched: 6. CDR3 sequence: CATEGQGNSPLHF. For the CDR3, the DNA is TGTGCCACAGAAGGACAGGGAAATTCACCCCTCCACTTT.

J is TRBJ2-5 and V is TRBV3-1; 11 bases align to TRBD2. V dropped 2 bases and J dropped 5; count of bases not matched to a gene: 1. CDR1 and CDR2 from the germline V gene are LGHDT and YNNKEL (reference sequence). The CDR3 covers 14 residues. Here the CDR3 DNA reads TGTGCCAGCAGCCAACCTAGCGGGAGGGAGACCCAGTACTTC. Translation gives CASSQPSGRETQYF.

The chain joins TRBV5-1 to TRBJ1-1, with 9 bases that match TRBD1. The length of the CDR3 is 15 residues. V lost 5 bases, J lost 3 bases, and 8 bases stayed unmatched. Germline CDR1 reads SGHRS; CDR2 reads YFSETQ. The CDR3: CASRNRQGVDTEAFF. The CDR3 DNA follows: TGCGCCAGCAGAAATAGACAGGGGGTAGACACTGAAGCTTTCTTT. The full variable domain, rest sourced from reference TRBV5-1 and TRBJ1-1, is KAGVTQTPRYLIKTRGQQVTLSCSPISGHRSVSWYQQTPGQGLQFLFEYFSETQRNKGNFPGRFSGRQFSNSRSEMNVSTLELGDSALYLCASRNRQGVDTEAFFGQGTRLTVV.